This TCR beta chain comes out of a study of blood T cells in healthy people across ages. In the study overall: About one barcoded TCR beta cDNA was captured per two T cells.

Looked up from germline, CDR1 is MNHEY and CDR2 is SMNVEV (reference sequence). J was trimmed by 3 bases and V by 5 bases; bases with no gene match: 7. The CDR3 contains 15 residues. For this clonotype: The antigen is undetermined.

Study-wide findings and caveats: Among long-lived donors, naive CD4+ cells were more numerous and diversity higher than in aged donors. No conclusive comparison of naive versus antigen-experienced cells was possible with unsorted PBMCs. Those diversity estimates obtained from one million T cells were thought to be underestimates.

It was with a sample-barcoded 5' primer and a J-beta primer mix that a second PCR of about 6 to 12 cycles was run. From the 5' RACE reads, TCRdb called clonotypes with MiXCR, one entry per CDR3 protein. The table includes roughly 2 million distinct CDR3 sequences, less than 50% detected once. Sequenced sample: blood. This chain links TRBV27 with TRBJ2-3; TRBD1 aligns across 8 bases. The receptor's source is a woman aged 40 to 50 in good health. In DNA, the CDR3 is TGTGCCAGCAGTGAAGACAGGGGTTGGACAGATACGCAGTATTTT. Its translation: CASSEDRGWTDTQYF.